This T cell receptor (beta chain) derives from a study of T-cell reconstitution after alpha-beta-depleted transplantation in children. This CDR3 has 14 residues. Trimming cost V 6 bases and J 5 bases, with 16 bases left between them. Preparation of the TCRbeta library used unique molecular identifiers. From the PCR reads, TCRdb called clonotypes with MiXCR, one entry per CDR3 protein. This sample yields about 690,000 distinct CDR3 sequences, of which 16% are seen a single time; 1.1% belongs to the top ten. Sequences were derived from PBMCs from the stem cell graft donor, sampled from the stem cell graft. The chain combines TRBV12-3 or TRBV12-4 with TRBJ1-1, with D maybe TRBD1 (6 bases). The clonotype comes from a human donor who donated a stem cell graft to a child with acute myeloid leukemia. CDR3 DNA: TGTGCCAGCAGCCCGGGACACCGAGGGACTGAAGCTTTCTTT. It encodes CASSPGHRGTEAFF.